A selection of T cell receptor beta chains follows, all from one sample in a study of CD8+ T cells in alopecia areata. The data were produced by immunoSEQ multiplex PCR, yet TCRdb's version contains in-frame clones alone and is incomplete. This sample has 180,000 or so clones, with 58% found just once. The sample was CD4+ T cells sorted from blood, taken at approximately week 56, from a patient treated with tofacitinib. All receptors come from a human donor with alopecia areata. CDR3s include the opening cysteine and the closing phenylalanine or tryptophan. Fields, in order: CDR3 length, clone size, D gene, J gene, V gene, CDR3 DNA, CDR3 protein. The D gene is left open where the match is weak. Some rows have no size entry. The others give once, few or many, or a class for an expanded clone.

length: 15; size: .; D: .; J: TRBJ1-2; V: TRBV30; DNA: TGTGCCTGGAGGCCGGGACCCAATCTACCCTATGGCTACACCTTC; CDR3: CAWRPGPNLPYGYTF
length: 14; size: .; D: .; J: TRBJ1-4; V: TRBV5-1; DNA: TGCGCCAGCAGCCTACAACCCTCTAGTGAAAAACTGTTTTTT; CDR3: CASSLQPSSEKLFF
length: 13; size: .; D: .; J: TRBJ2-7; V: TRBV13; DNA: TGTGCCAGCAGCCCGCCGGGACTTCCCGAGCAGTACTTC; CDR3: CASSPPGLPEQYF
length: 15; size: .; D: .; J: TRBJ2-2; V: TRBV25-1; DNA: TGTGCCAGCAGTGACGGACAACGAAACACCGGGGAGCTGTTTTTT; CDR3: CASSDGQRNTGELFF
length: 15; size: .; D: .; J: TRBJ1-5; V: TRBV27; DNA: TGTGCCAGCAGATCGGACCCACATAGCAATCAGCCCCAGCATTTT; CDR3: CASRSDPHSNQPQHF
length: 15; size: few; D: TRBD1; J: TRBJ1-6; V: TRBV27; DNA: TGTGCCAGCAGTCGGAAGACAGGGGTGGTTTCACCCCTCCACTTT; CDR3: CASSRKTGVVSPLHF
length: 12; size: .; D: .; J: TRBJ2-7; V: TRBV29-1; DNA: TGCAGCGCCCGGGGACATCTCTACGAGCAGTACTTC; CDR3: CSARGHLYEQYF
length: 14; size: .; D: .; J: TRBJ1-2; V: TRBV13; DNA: TGTGCCAGCAGTCGCAACAGGGCTAACTATGGCTACACCTTC; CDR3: CASSRNRANYGYTF
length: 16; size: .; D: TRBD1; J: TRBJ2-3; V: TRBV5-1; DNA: TGCGCCAGCAGGAGAGAGCCGGGACAGAGCACAGATACGCAGTATTTT; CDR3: CASRREPGQSTDTQYF
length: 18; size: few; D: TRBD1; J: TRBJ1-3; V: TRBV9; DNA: TGTGCCAGCAGCGTAGGGCCAGGGGGTCTCGACTCTGGAAACACCATATATTTT; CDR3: CASSVGPGGLDSGNTIYF
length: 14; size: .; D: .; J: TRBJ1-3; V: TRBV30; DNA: TGTGCCTGGAGTGGTCAGGGCTCTGGAAACACCATATATTTT; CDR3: CAWSGQGSGNTIYF
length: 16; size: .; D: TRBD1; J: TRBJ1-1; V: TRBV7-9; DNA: TGTGCCAGCAGCACCCCACCCGGGACAGTGAACACTGAAGCTTTCTTT; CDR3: CASSTPPGTVNTEAFF
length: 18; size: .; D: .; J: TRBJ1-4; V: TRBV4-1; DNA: TGCGCCAGCAGCCAAGTAAGGTTTCGTCGACAGGTCAATGAAAAACTGTTTTTT; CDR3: CASSQVRFRRQVNEKLFF
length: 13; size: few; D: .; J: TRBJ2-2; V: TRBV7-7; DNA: TGTGCTAGCAGCTTGGGAAACACCGGGGAGCTGTTTTTT; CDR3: CASSLGNTGELFF
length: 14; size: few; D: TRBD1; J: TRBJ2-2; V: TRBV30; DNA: TGTGCCTACCCGGACAGGGGAATTAACGGGGAGCTGTTTTTT; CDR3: CAYPDRGINGELFF
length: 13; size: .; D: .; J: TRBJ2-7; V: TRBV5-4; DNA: TGTGCCAGCAGCTTTACAGGGAGATACGAGCAGTACTTC; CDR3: CASSFTGRYEQYF
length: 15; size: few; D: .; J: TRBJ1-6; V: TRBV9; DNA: TGTGCCAGCAGCTTTTCCCAGACAGGTTATTCACCCCTCCACTTT; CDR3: CASSFSQTGYSPLHF
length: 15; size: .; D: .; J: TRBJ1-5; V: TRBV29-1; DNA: TGCAGCGTTGAGAGTGGGAGTGGCGGCAATCAGCCCCAGCATTTT; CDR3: CSVESGSGGNQPQHF
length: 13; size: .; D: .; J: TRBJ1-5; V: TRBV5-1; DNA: TGCGCCAGCAGCTTGGGAAGCAATCAGCCCCAGCATTTT; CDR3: CASSLGSNQPQHF
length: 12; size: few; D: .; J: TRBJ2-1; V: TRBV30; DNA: TGTGCCTGGAGTTGGGCCGCCAATGAGCAGTTCTTC; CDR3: CAWSWAANEQFF
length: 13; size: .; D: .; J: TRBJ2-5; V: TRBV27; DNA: TGTGCCAGCAGTTTTGGGAGTTCTGAGACCCAGTACTTC; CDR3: CASSFGSSETQYF
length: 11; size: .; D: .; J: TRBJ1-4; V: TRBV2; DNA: TGTGCCAGCAGTGACCTTGGGGCAATGTTTTTT; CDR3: CASSDLGAMFF
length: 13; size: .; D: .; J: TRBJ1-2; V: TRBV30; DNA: TGTGCCTGGACAGGTGAATCTAACTATGGCTACACCTTC; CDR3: CAWTGESNYGYTF
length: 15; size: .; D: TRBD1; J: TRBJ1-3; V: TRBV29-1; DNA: TGCAGCGTTGTGGGGACAGCGAGCTCTGGAAACACCATATATTTT; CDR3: CSVVGTASSGNTIYF
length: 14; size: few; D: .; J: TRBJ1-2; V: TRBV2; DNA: TGTGCCAGCAGTGGGGAGCGGGGGTTCTATGGCTACACCTTC; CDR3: CASSGERGFYGYTF
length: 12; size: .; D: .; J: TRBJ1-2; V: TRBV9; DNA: TGTGCCAGCAGCGTTGGGATCTATGGCTACACCTTC; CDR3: CASSVGIYGYTF
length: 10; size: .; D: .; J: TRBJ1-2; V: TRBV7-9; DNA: TGTGCCTCGTCAGGTTATGGCTACACCTTC; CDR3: CASSGYGYTF
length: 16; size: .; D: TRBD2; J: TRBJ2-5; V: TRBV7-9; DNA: TGTGCCAGCAGCGCCCTCCATCACGGGGGGGGTGAGACCCAGTACTTC; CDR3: CASSALHHGGGETQYF
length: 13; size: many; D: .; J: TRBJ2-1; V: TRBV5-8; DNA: TGTGCCAGCAGTCCCGGGGAGATCAATGAGCAGTTCTTC; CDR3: CASSPGEINEQFF
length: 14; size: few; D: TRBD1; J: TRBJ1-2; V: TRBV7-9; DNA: TGTGCCAGCAGCCAGAGGGGGCAGAACTATGGCTACACCTTC; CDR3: CASSQRGQNYGYTF
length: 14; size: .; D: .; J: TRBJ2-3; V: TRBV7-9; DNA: TGTGCCAGCAGCTTACAGGGATCCCGGGATACGCAGTATTTT; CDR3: CASSLQGSRDTQYF
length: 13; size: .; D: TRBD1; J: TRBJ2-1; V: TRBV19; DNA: TGTGCCAGTACAGGGGGCGCATACAATGAGCAGTTCTTC; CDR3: CASTGGAYNEQFF
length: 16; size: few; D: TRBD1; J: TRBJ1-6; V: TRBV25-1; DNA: TGTGCCAGCAGTGAATGGGACAGGGGAATAGATTCACCCCTCCACTTT; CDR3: CASSEWDRGIDSPLHF
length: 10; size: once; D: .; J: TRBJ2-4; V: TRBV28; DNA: TGTGCCAGCAGTCGAAACATTCAGTACTTC; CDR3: CASSRNIQYF
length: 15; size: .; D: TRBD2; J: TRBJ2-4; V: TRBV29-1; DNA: TGCAGCGTTGATCGGCTAGCGGGGGTAGGGAACATTCAGTACTTC; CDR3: CSVDRLAGVGNIQYF
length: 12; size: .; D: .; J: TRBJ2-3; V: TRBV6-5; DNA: TGTGCCAGCAGCACCAGCGGGGATACGCAGTATTTT; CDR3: CASSTSGDTQYF
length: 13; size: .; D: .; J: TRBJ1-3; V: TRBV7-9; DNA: TGTGCCAGCAGCTTAGCAGCGGGAAACACCATATATTTT; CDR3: CASSLAAGNTIYF
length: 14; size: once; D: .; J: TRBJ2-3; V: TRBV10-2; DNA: TGCGCCAGCAGTGAGGGCGGGAGCACAGATACGCAGTATTTT; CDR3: CASSEGGSTDTQYF
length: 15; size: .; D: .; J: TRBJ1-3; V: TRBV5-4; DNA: TGTGCCAGCAGCCGCGATGCTGTGAATGGAAACACCATATATTTT; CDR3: CASSRDAVNGNTIYF
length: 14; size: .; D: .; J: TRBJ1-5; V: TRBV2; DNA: TGTGCCAGCAGTGAGCTTCTGAGCAATCAGCCCCAGCATTTT; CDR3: CASSELLSNQPQHF
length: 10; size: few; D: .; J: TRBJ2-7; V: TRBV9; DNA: TGTGCCAGCAGCCCCAGACAGTATATCTTC; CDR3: CASSPRQYIF
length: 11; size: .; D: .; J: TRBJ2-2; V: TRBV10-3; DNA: TGTGCCAGCAGTGACACCGGGGAGCTGTTTTTT; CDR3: CASSDTGELFF
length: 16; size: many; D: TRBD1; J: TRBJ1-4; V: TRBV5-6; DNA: TGTGCCAGCAGCCCGTTTGGTGAGGGACAGGATGAAAAACTGTTTTTT; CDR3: CASSPFGEGQDEKLFF
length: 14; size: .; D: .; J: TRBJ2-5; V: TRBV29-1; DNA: TGCAGCGTTGAAGAGGAGGTCTTGGGGGAGACCCAGTACTTC; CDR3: CSVEEEVLGETQYF
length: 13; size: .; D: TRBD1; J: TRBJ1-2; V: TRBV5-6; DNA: TGTGCCAGCAGCCCGGACAGGGTGGGTGGCTACACCTTC; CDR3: CASSPDRVGGYTF
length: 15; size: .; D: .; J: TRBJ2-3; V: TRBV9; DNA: TGTGCCAGCAGCGTAGCGGGCGGGAACACAGATACGCAGTATTTT; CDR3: CASSVAGGNTDTQYF
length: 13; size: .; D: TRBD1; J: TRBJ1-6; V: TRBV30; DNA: TGTGCCTGCCCTGGACAGGGAAATTCACCCCTCCACTTT; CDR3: CACPGQGNSPLHF
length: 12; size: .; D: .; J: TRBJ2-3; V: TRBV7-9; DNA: TGTGCCAGCAGCTTCGACGGAGGGGTGCAGTATTTT; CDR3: CASSFDGGVQYF
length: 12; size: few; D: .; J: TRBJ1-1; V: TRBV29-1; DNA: TGCAGCGCCCGGGACCGGAACACTGAAGCTTTCTTT; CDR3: CSARDRNTEAFF
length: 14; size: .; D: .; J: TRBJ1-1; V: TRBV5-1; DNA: TGCGCCAGCAGCTTGGTCGGCGAAAGATCTGAAGCTTTCTTT; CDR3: CASSLVGERSEAFF
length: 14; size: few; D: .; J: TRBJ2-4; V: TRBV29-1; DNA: TGCAGCGTGGTGGGACATCTAGCCAAAAACATTCAGTACTTC; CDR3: CSVVGHLAKNIQYF
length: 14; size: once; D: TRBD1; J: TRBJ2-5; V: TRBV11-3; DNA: TGTGCCAGCAGCCTCGGGACAGGGAGAGAGACCCAGTACTTC; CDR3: CASSLGTGRETQYF
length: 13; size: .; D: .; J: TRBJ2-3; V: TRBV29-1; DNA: TGCAGCGGGGAGGCGGCGGGCACAGATACGCAGTATTTT; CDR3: CSGEAAGTDTQYF
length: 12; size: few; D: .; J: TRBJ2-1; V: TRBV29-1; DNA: TGCAGCGTGGGGAGCTCCTACAATGAGCAGTTCTTC; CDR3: CSVGSSYNEQFF
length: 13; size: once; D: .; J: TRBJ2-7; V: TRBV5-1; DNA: TGCGCCAGCAGCGGCGGGCCGCCCTACGAGCAGTACTTC; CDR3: CASSGGPPYEQYF
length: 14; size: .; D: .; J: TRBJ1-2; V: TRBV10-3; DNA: TGTGCCATCAGTGAGTGGACAACCTCAGATGGCTACACCTTC; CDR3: CAISEWTTSDGYTF
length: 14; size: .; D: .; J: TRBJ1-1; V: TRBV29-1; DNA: TGCAGCGTAGCCCGGACAGTTATGAACACTGAAGCTTTCTTT; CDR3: CSVARTVMNTEAFF
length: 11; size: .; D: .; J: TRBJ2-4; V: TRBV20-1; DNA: TGCAGTGCTACCCTCGGGGACATTCAGTACTTC; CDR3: CSATLGDIQYF
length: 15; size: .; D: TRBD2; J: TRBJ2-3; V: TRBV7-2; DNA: TGTGCCAGCAGCTTAAGTCGGGGGGTCACAGATACGCAGTATTTT; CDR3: CASSLSRGVTDTQYF
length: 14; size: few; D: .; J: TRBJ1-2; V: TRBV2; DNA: TGTGCCAGCATAGGTACAGGGCTTGACTATGGCTACACCTTC; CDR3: CASIGTGLDYGYTF